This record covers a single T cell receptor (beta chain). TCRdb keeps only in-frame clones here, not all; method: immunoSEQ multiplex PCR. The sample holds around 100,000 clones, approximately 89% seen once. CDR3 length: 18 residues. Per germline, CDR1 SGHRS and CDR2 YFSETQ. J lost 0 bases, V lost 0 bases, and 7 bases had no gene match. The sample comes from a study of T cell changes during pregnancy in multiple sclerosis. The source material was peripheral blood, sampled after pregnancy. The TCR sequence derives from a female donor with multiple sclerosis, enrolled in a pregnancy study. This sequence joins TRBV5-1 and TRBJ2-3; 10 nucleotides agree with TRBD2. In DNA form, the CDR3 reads TGCGCCAGCAGCTTGGGGCCTAGCGGGGGCCGAAGCACAGATACGCAGTATTTT. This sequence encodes CASSLGPSGGRSTDTQYF.